Listed below are T cell receptor beta chains from one sample, sequenced in a study of CD8+CD57+ T cells in acquired aplastic anemia. MiXCR, applied by TCRdb to the reads, yields one record per CDR3 protein. The table shows around 190,000 distinct CDR3 sequences, with almost 50% occurring only once. The sequencing input was sorted CD4+, CD8+, or CD8+CD57+ T cells (not recorded which) from PBMCs. These receptor sequences come from a human donor with aplastic anemia. The CDR3 runs from the conserved cysteine through the conserved F or W. Fields, in order: V gene, J gene, CDR3 protein.

TRBV5-6,TRBJ2-2,CASSPGPNTGELFF
TRBV19,TRBJ1-6,CASNEGENSFSYNSPLHF
TRBV24-1,TRBJ2-1,CATSDPTSGGAGEQFF
TRBV7-3,TRBJ1-5,CASSLTDRGGSQPQHF
TRBV29-1,TRBJ1-5,CSVTQVTGNQPQHF
TRBV7-6,TRBJ2-3,CASSFPEDTQYF
TRBV29-1,TRBJ2-5,CSVKDAGETQYF
TRBV12-3/TRBV12-4,TRBJ1-5,CASSPTGNQPQHF
TRBV6-2/TRBV6-3,TRBJ2-3,CASSYKGLAGNFTDTQYF
TRBV2,TRBJ1-3,CASMIRDTIYF
TRBV14,TRBJ1-1,CASSPIKTGTEAFF
TRBV12-3/TRBV12-4,TRBJ1-2,CASSPRTRGPYGYTF
TRBV6-1,TRBJ1-2,CASNSQRLGYGYTF
TRBV30,TRBJ1-6,CAWSVLQNSPLHF
TRBV19,TRBJ2-1,CASSPRPNEQFF
TRBV5-1,TRBJ2-7,CASSNGGSRAYEQYF
TRBV6-1,TRBJ2-7,CASTSRDRVSYEQYF
TRBV25-1,TRBJ2-2,CASSETRTGELFF
TRBV6-1,TRBJ2-1,CASSRPLSGGAGNEQFF
TRBV29-1,TRBJ2-5,CSGGQEQETQYF
TRBV5-1,TRBJ2-2,CASSLNDRAGELFF
TRBV5-1,TRBJ2-7,CASSFMTGSENEQYF
TRBV2,TRBJ2-7,CASSESGGVGEQYF
TRBV24-1,TRBJ2-7,CATSDGGDHEQYF
TRBV5-4,TRBJ2-1,CASTHYLGNEQFF
TRBV3-1,TRBJ1-2,CASSQDRGPTIRGYTF
TRBV5-1,TRBJ2-7,CASSSTGISYEQYF
TRBV6-5,TRBJ2-7,CASSSVAGGSSYEQYF
TRBV24-1,TRBJ2-7,CATLTAPYEQYF
TRBV2,TRBJ2-7,CASSGVAGTSGLEQYF
TRBV10-3,TRBJ2-3,CAIRGSGGISTDTQYF
TRBV9,TRBJ1-2,CASSVGPGNYGYTF
TRBV25-1,TRBJ2-5,CASSENRVGETQYF
TRBV3-1,TRBJ1-6,CASSTGYIDSPLHF
TRBV15,TRBJ1-4,CATSRDLAGTGEKLFF
TRBV10-3,-,CAISDSSSGEQFF
TRBV19,TRBJ1-1,CASSISMGGVNTEAFF
TRBV7-9,TRBJ2-2,CASSWDPNGELFF
TRBV19,TRBJ1-2,CASSIDLETGVSTF
TRBV7-3,TRBJ2-1,CASSLRAGTDNEQFF
TRBV27,TRBJ1-1,CASSSSAQGAPGTEAFF
TRBV2,TRBJ2-7,CASTWGTAYEQYF
TRBV18,TRBJ2-7,CASSQARGLSSEQYF
TRBV6-6,TRBJ1-1,CASSYTGPNTEAFF
TRBV6-1,TRBJ1-2,CASSEAPWYTF
TRBV20-1,TRBJ2-1,CSASSFLGQTSGGWGVDEQFF
TRBV7-3,TRBJ2-7,CASSLSGNPNEQYF
TRBV7-3,TRBJ2-1,CASSLSAGSSYNEQFF
TRBV9,TRBJ2-7,CASSGTGGFYEQYF
TRBV9,TRBJ1-1,CASSEMDRNTEAFF
TRBV12-3/TRBV12-4,TRBJ1-2,CASSWDISEGYTF